Sequencing of this T cell receptor beta chain was carried out in a study of blood T cell repertoires in COVID-19. Overall study: PBMCs, B-cell-depleted T cells, or T cells were the source of the cDNA or gDNA that made up the material.

Cohorts were determined from participant-reported clinical history. Germline CDR1 and CDR2: SGHVS and FQNEAQ. V lost 1 base, J lost 5 bases, and 8 bases lay in between. The CDR3 spans 13 residues. Per the original methods: Cell counts per sample came from amplifying reference gene primers. TCRdb's table, derived via immunoSEQ multiplex PCR, lists solely in-frame clones and lacks some. V and J calls and clone size are those listed in that table; D and trimming were worked out from the DNA. Here the sample spans roughly 400,000 clones, just under 90% being singletons. The TCR sequence derives from a woman in her twenties or thirties who had recovered from COVID-19. The chain uses TRBV7-8 and TRBJ1-1; possible D gene TRBD1, 6 bases. The specimen was PBMCs or T cells enriched from blood (not recorded which). The CDR3 DNA sequence: TGTGCCAGCAGCTTAGGAGGGGGAACTGAAGCTTTCTTT. Residues: CASSLGGGTEAFF.